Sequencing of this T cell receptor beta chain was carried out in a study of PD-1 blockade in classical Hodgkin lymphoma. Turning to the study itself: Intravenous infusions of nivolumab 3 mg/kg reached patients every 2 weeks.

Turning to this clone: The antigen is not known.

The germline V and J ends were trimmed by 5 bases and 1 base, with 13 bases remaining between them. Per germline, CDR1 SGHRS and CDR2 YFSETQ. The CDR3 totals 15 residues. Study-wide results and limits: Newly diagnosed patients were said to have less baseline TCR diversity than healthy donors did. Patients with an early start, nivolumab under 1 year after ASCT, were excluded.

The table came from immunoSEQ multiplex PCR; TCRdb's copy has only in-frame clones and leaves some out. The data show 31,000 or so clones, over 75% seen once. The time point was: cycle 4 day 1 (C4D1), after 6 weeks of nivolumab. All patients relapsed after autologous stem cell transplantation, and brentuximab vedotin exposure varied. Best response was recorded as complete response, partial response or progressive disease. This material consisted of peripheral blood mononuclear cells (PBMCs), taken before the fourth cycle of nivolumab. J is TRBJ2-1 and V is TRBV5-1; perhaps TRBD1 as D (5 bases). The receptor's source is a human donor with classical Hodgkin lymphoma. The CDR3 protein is CASRESGNSYNEQFF. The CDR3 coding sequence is TGCGCCAGCAGGGAGTCAGGGAATTCCTACAATGAGCAGTTCTTC.